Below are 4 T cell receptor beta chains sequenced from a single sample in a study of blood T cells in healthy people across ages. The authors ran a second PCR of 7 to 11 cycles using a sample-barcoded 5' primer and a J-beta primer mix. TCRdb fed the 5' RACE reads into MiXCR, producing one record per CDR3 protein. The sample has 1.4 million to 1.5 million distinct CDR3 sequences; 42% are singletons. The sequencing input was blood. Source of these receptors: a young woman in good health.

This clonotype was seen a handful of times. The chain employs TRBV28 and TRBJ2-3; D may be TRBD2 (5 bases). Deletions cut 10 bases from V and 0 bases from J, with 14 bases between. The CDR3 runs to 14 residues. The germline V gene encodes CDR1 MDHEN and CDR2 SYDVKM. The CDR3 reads CATSLASSTDTQYF. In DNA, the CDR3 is TGTGCCACATCCTTAGCGAGTAGCACAGATACGCAGTATTTT.

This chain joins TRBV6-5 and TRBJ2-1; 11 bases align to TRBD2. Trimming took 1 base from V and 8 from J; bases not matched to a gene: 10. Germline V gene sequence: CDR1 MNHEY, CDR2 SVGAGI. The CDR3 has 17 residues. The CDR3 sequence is CASSYWRGSGGAYEQFF. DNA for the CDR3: TGTGCCAGCAGTTACTGGCGAGGTAGCGGGGGGGCATATGAGCAGTTCTTC.

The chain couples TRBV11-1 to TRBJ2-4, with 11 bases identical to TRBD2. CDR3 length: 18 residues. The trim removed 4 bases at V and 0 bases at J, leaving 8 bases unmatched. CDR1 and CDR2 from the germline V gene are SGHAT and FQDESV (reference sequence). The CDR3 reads CASSWGLAATLAKNIQYF. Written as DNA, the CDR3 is TGTGCCAGCAGCTGGGGACTAGCGGCCACTCTAGCCAAAAACATTCAGTACTTC.

The CDR3 spells CSVHDGGYEQYF. The CDR3 DNA reads as TGCAGCGTTCACGACGGAGGCTACGAGCAGTACTTC. The chain couples TRBV29-1 to TRBJ2-7; possible D gene TRBD2, 5 bases. The CDR3 contains 12 residues. V was trimmed by 5 bases and J by 3 bases, leaving 11 bases between them. Germline lookup yields CDR1 SQVTM and CDR2 ANQGSEA.